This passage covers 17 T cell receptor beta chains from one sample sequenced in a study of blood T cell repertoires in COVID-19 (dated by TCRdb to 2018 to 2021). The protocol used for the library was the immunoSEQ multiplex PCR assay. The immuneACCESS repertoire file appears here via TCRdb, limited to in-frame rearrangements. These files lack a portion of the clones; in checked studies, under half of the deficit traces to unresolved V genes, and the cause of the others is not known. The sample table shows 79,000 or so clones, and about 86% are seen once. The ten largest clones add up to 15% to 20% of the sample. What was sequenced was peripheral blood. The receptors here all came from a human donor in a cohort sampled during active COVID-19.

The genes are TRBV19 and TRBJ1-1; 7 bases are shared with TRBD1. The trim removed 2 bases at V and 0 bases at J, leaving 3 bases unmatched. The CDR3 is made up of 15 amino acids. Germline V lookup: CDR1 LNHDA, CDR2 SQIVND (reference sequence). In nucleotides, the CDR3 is TGTGCCAGTAGTATAACAGGGGCTATGAACACTGAAGCTTTCTTT. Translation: CASSITGAMNTEAFF.

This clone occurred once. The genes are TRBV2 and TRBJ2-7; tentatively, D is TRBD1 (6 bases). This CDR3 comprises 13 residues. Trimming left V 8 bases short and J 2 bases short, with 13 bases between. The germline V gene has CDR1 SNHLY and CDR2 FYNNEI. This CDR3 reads CASLQGRTYEQYF. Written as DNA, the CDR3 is TGTGCCAGCTTACAGGGCCGGACCTACGAGCAGTACTTC.

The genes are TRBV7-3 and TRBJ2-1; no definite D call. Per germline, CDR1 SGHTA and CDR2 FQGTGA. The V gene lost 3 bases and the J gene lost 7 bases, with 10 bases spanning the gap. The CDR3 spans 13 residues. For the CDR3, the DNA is TGTGCCAGCAGCTTCCAACCGCAGAATGAGCAGTTCTTC. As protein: CASSFQPQNEQFF.

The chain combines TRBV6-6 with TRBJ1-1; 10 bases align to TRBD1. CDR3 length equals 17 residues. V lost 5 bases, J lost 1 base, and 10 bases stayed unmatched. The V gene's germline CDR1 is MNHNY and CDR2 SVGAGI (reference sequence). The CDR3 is CASSPGQGTRGNTEAFF. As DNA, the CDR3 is TGTGCCAGCAGTCCGGGACAGGGGACGAGGGGGAACACTGAAGCTTTCTTT.

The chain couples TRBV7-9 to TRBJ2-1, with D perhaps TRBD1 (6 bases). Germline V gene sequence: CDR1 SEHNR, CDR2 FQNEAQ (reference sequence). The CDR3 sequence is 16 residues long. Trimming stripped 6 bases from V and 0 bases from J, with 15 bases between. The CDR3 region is CASRKGGLSSYNEQFF. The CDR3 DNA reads TGTGCCAGCAGGAAAGGGGGTTTAAGCTCCTACAATGAGCAGTTCTTC.

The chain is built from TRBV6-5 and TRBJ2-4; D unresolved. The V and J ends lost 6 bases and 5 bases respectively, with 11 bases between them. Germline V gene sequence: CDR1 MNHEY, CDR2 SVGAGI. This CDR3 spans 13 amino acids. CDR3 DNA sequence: TGTGCCAGCAGACACCCTGCCGAAAACATTCAGTACTTC. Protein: CASRHPAENIQYF.

CDR3 sequence: CAWSSLTVDTEAFF. The CDR3 DNA is TGTGCCTGGAGTTCTCTAACGGTAGACACTGAAGCTTTCTTT. The chain employs TRBV30 and TRBJ1-1; the D is unclear. The CDR3 extends over 14 amino acids. Per the germline V gene, CDR1 is GTSNPN and CDR2 is SVGIG (reference sequence). The ends were cut back, 2 bases at V and 3 bases at J, with 13 bases in the middle.

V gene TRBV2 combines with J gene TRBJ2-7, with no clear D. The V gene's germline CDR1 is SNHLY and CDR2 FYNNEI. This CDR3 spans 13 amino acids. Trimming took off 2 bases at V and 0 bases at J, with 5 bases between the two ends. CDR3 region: CASSETISYEQYF. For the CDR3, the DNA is TGTGCCAGCAGTGAAACAATCTCCTACGAGCAGTACTTC.

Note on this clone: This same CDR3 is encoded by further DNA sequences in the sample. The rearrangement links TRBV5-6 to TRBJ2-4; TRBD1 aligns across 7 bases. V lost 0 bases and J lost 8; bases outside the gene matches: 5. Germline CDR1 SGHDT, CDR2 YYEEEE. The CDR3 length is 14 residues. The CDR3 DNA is TGTGCCAGCAGCTTGGTAGGGCAGGGGGACATTCAGTACTTC. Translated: CASSLVGQGDIQYF.

The CDR3, as DNA: TGTGCCAGTAGACAGGAGTCGAACACCGGGGAGCTGTTTTTT. Amino acids: CASRQESNTGELFF. The chain links TRBV19 to TRBJ2-2, with D perhaps TRBD1 (5 bases). V shed 6 bases and J shed 0 bases, with 8 bases lying between them. There are 14 residues in the CDR3. Germline values: CDR1 LNHDA, CDR2 SQIVND (reference sequence).

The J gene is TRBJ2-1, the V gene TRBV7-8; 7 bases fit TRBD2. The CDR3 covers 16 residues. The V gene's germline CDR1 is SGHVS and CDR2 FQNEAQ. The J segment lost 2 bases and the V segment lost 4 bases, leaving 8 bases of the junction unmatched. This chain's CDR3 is CASSSPVAGPYNEQFF. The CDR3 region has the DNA TGTGCCAGCAGCTCCCCTGTAGCGGGCCCCTACAATGAGCAGTTCTTC.

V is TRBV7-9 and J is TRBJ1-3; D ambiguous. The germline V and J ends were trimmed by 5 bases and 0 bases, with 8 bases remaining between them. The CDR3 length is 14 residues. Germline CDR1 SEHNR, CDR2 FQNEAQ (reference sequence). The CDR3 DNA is TGTGCCAGCAGCCCCTTTAACTCTGGAAACACCATATATTTT. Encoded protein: CASSPFNSGNTIYF.

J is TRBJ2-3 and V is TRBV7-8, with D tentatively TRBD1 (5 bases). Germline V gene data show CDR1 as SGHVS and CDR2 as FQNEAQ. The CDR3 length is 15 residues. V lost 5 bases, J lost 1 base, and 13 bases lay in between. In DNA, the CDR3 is TGTGCCAGCAGCGTGGACACAGGACGCACAGATACGCAGTATTTT. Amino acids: CASSVDTGRTDTQYF.

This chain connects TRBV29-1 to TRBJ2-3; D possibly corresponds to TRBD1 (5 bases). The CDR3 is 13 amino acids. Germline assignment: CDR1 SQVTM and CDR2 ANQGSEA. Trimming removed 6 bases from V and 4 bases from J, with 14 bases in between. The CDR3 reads CSVKDTAADTQYF. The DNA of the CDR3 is TGCAGCGTAAAGGACACGGCGGCAGATACGCAGTATTTT.

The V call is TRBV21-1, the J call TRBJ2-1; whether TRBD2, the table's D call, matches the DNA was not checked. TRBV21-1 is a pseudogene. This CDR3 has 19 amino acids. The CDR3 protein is CASSKARGGGAPLYNEQFF. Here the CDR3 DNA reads TGTGCCAGCAGCAAAGCGCGGGGCGGGGGGGCCCCTCTCTACAATGAGCAGTTCTTC.

The CDR3 reads CASSSLTYQPQHF. The DNA for the CDR3 is TGTGCCAGCAGTTCGCTGACATATCAGCCCCAGCATTTT. This rearrangement joins TRBV28 to TRBJ1-5; D is uncertain. Trimming stripped 4 bases from V and 5 bases from J, with 9 bases between. CDR1 MDHEN and CDR2 SYDVKM come from the germline V gene. The CDR3 runs 13 residues.

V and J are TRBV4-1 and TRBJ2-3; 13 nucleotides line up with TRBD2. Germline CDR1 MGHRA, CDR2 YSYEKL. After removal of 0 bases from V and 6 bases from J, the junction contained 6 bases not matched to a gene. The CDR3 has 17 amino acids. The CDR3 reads CASSQDTSGGAGDTQYF. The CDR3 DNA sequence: TGCGCCAGCAGCCAAGATACTAGCGGGGGGGCAGGCGATACGCAGTATTTT.